This is a list of T cell receptor beta chains from one sample in a study of cytomegalovirus exposure and HLA in healthy donors. Sequencing used immunoSEQ multiplex PCR; TCRdb keeps in-frame clones, though not all of them. Seen here are hundreds of thousands of clones, 86% observed once, and the top ten hold 0.65% to 0.95%. Sequencing input: PBMCs. These receptor sequences come from a woman aged 18-29 years in good health and CMV-seronegative. CDR3s include the opening cysteine and the closing phenylalanine or tryptophan. A D gene is named only where the DNA matches it firmly. Only part of the rows carry a size: once, few, many, or a class if the clone is expanded.

D gene: NA; J gene: TRBJ2-5; CDR3 length: 13; V gene: TRBV5-6; clone size: NA; CDR3 DNA: TGTGCCAGCAGCTTGGGTTCAAAAGAGACCCAGTACTTC; CDR3 protein: CASSLGSKETQYF
D gene: TRBD1; J gene: TRBJ2-7; CDR3 length: 16; V gene: TRBV5-1; clone size: NA; CDR3 DNA: TGCGCCAGCAGCTTGGTATCAGGGGGTCAGCCCTACGAGCAGTACTTC; CDR3 protein: CASSLVSGGQPYEQYF
D gene: NA; J gene: TRBJ2-1; CDR3 length: 15; V gene: TRBV9; clone size: NA; CDR3 DNA: TGTGCCAGCAGCGTAGCTAGGGGGTCCTACAATGAGCAGTTCTTC; CDR3 protein: CASSVARGSYNEQFF
D gene: NA; J gene: TRBJ1-1; CDR3 length: 13; V gene: TRBV29-1; clone size: NA; CDR3 DNA: TGCAGCGTTGACGGCGCGGATTACACTGAAGCTTTCTTT; CDR3 protein: CSVDGADYTEAFF
D gene: TRBD1; J gene: TRBJ2-7; CDR3 length: 15; V gene: TRBV28; clone size: NA; CDR3 DNA: TGTGCCAGCAGCTCGTATGGACAGGGTAAGAACGAGCAGTACTTC; CDR3 protein: CASSSYGQGKNEQYF
D gene: NA; J gene: TRBJ1-5; CDR3 length: 13; V gene: TRBV12-5; clone size: NA; CDR3 DNA: TGTGCTAGTGGTTTGGCGCCGGGGCAGCCCCAGCATTTT; CDR3 protein: CASGLAPGQPQHF
D gene: TRBD1; J gene: TRBJ1-2; CDR3 length: 12; V gene: TRBV15; clone size: NA; CDR3 DNA: TGTGCCACCAGCCGGGACAGCTATGGCTACACCTTC; CDR3 protein: CATSRDSYGYTF
D gene: NA; J gene: TRBJ1-4; CDR3 length: 14; V gene: TRBV18; clone size: NA; CDR3 DNA: TGTGCCAGCTCACCACCCCCAGGTGGAGAAAAACTGTTTTTT; CDR3 protein: CASSPPPGGEKLFF
D gene: NA; J gene: TRBJ1-1; CDR3 length: 14; V gene: TRBV6-6; clone size: many; CDR3 DNA: TGTGCCAGCAGCCGACAGACAATGAACACTGAAGCTTTCTTT; CDR3 protein: CASSRQTMNTEAFF
D gene: NA; J gene: TRBJ2-1; CDR3 length: 11; V gene: TRBV6-1; clone size: NA; CDR3 DNA: TGTGCCAGCAGTGATGGGCATGAGCAGTTCTTC; CDR3 protein: CASSDGHEQFF